The clone carrying this TCR beta chain was detected only a few times. What it binds is unknown. The data stem from a study of beta chain features in type 1 diabetes. Whole-study results and caveats: Among type 1 diabetes patients, VDJ junctions had fewer insertions and more deletions.

The whole isolated RNA underwent reverse transcription, so sequencing captured expressed TCRB transcripts. Libraries were prepared by immunoSEQ multiplex PCR; TCRdb keeps only in-frame clonotypes and omits some of them. The table includes 360,000 or so clones, roughly 21% detected once. One heparinised draw, averaging roughly 110 mL, was taken per donor. This CDR3 has 15 residues. CDR1 is SNHLY and CDR2 is FYNNEI in the germline V gene. The V end was cut by 6 bases, the J end by 0 bases, with 12 bases between. Source material: naive CD4+ T cells from blood. The TCR sequence derives from a woman aged 18-29 years in good health. J is TRBJ2-1 and V is TRBV2; D unclear. The CDR3 region is CASSPGSSSYNEQFF. The CDR3 bases are TGTGCCAGCAGCCCCGGTAGTAGCTCCTACAATGAGCAGTTCTTC.